The 24 T cell receptor beta chains below come from one sample, sequenced in a study of CD8+ T cells in alopecia areata. RNA was isolated and reverse transcribed to cDNA, the sequencing template. Measured with immunoSEQ multiplex PCR; TCRdb has only the in-frame clones, and not every one. The data hold around 150,000 clones, with 62% observed a single time. Material: CD8+ T cells sorted from blood. The receptors were sampled from a human donor in good health.

This clone was seen only a few times. The rearrangement joins TRBV7-2 to TRBJ1-2; 12 bases map to TRBD1. The CDR3 spans 15 residues. CDR1 is SGHTA, CDR2 FQGNSA, per germline. Trimming cost V 5 bases and J 4 bases; bases outside gene matches: 5. Here the CDR3 reads CASSVPGQGAYGYTF. CDR3 nucleotide sequence: TGTGCCAGCAGCGTCCCGGGACAGGGGGCCTATGGCTACACCTTC.

This rearrangement joins TRBV29-1 to TRBJ2-5; D is possibly TRBD1 (5 bases). V was trimmed by 4 bases and J by 5 bases, leaving 17 bases between them. Germline V gene lookup returns CDR1 SQVTM and CDR2 ANQGSEA. This CDR3 has 14 residues. This chain's CDR3 is CSVGLLGLAETQYF. Written as DNA, the CDR3 is TGCAGCGTTGGCTTATTGGGGCTTGCGGAGACCCAGTACTTC.

This clone was seen only a few times. This sequence joins TRBV29-1 and TRBJ2-3; 9 bases fit TRBD1. The germline gives CDR1 SQVTM, CDR2 ANQGSEA. The length of the CDR3 is 16 residues. Germline trimming cut 3 bases from V and 2 bases from J; bases unmatched to any gene: 9. CDR3 in amino acids: CSVEAEQGAPTDTQYF. DNA of the CDR3: TGCAGCGTTGAGGCCGAACAGGGGGCCCCCACAGATACGCAGTATTTT.

This chain uses TRBV29-1 with TRBJ2-1; 9 bases are shared with TRBD1. Germline loops: CDR1 SQVTM, CDR2 ANQGSEA. V was pared by 1 base and J by 7 bases, with 5 bases of the junction left unmatched. This CDR3 has 14 amino acids. For the CDR3, the DNA is TGCAGCGTTGAAGGGGACAGGGACCTAAATGAGCAGTTCTTC. This encodes CSVEGDRDLNEQFF.

The V call is TRBV4-1, the J call TRBJ2-7, with D possibly TRBD2 on 6 matching bases. The V end lost 5 bases, the J end lost 4 bases, and 18 bases lay between the germline ends. There are 15 residues in the CDR3. Germline CDR1 reads MGHRA; CDR2 reads YSYEKL. CDR3 loop: CASSERGTSPYEQYF. The CDR3 coding sequence is TGCGCCAGCAGCGAACGCGGGACTTCTCCATACGAGCAGTACTTC.

There are a few counts of this clone. The J gene is TRBJ2-7, the V gene TRBV25-1; TRBD2 matches 9 bases. Germline CDR1 MGHDK, CDR2 SYGVNS. The length of the CDR3 is 12 residues. Unmatched junction bases numbered 4, after V lost 6 bases and J lost 7 bases. The CDR3 DNA follows: TGTGCCAGCAGAGGACTAGCGTATGAGCAGTACTTC. Translated: CASRGLAYEQYF.

This clone was seen only once. The chain couples TRBV13 to TRBJ2-1; D remains unclear. This CDR3 contains 11 residues. V gave up 5 bases and J gave up 16 bases, with 15 bases separating them. Germline loops: CDR1 PRHDT, CDR2 FYEKMQ (reference sequence). CDR3 DNA sequence: TGTGCCAGCAGCAAGGACCCCCCGGCTTTCTTC. Translated, it gives CASSKDPPAFF.

V usage is TRBV7-9 and J usage is TRBJ2-7, with D perhaps given as TRBD1 or TRBD2 (6 bases each). CDR1 SEHNR and CDR2 FQNEAQ come from the germline V gene (reference sequence). The CDR3 runs to 18 residues. Trimming removed 5 bases from V and 4 bases from J, with 27 bases in between. The CDR3 DNA is TGTGCCAGCAGCCTTAGGAGCGCACAGGGCGGGGAGAATTACGAGCAGTACTTC. Protein product: CASSLRSAQGGENYEQYF.

The V and J genes are TRBV15 and TRBJ2-7; 16 bases are a match to TRBD2. Losses at the gene ends were 3 bases for V and 4 bases for J; bases not matched to a gene: 12. Germline assignment: CDR1 LNHNV and CDR2 YYDKDF (reference sequence). The CDR3 totals 19 residues. CDR3 sequence: CATSRSSGLAGGPLYEQYF. The CDR3 DNA follows: TGTGCCACCAGCAGGAGCTCGGGACTAGCGGGAGGGCCGTTATACGAGCAGTACTTC. Filled out from reference TRBV15 and TRBJ2-7, the complete variable domain reads DAMVIQNPRYQVTQFGKPVTLSCSQTLNHNVMYWYQQKSSQAPKLLFHYYDKDFNNEADTPDNFQSRRPNTSFCFLDIRSPGLGDTAMYLCATSRSSGLAGGPLYEQYFGPGTRLTVT.

The CDR3 nucleotides read TGTGCCAGCAGTGAATGGGGGCCTAACACTGAAGCTTTCTTT. It encodes CASSEWGPNTEAFF. The chain links TRBV6-1 to TRBJ1-1, with D possibly matching TRBD1 (6 bases). This CDR3 has 14 amino acids. The V gene's germline CDR1 is MNHNS and CDR2 SASEGT. Trimming pared 2 bases from V and 2 bases from J, leaving 9 bases between.

Details on this clone: Other DNA sequences in the same sample also yield this CDR3. The chain employs TRBV29-1 and TRBJ1-1; possibly TRBD1 for D (5 bases). V was shortened by 4 bases and J by 5 bases, with 5 bases between the two germline ends. The CDR3 consists of 10 residues. CDR1 is SQVTM and CDR2 is ANQGSEA in the germline V gene. The CDR3 protein is CSVGGTEAFF. In nucleotides, the CDR3 is TGCAGCGTTGGGGGGACTGAAGCTTTCTTT. Filled out from reference TRBV29-1 and TRBJ1-1, the complete variable domain reads SAVISQKPSRDICQRGTSLTIQCQVDSQVTMMFWYRQQPGQSLTLIATANQGSEATYESGFVIDKFPISRPNLTFSTLTVSNMSPEDSSIYLCSVGGTEAFFGQGTRLTVV.

This clone was recorded only once. This chain joins TRBV28 and TRBJ2-5; 12 bases are a match to TRBD2. The V and J ends lost 7 bases and 5 bases, in that order; junction bases with no gene match: 8. This CDR3 spans 15 amino acids. Germline assignment: CDR1 MDHEN and CDR2 SYDVKM. CDR3 in amino acids: CASNSASGRDETQYF. The DNA of the CDR3 is TGTGCCAGCAATTCGGCTAGCGGGAGGGATGAGACCCAGTACTTC.

This rearrangement joins TRBV29-1 to TRBJ2-1, with 7 bases that match TRBD1. Germline V lookup: CDR1 SQVTM, CDR2 ANQGSEA. This CDR3 contains 12 residues. The V segment lost 7 bases and the J segment 16 bases; nucleotides outside the gene matches: 16. CDR3 nucleotide sequence: TGCAGCGCCCGCACGCAGACAGGGAATAGATTCTTC. Its protein product is CSARTQTGNRFF.

The chain carries TRBV4-1 and TRBJ2-4; unclear D gene. Germline V gene data show CDR1 as MGHRA and CDR2 as YSYEKL. Trimming removed 1 base at V and 3 bases at J, with 10 bases between. The CDR3 runs to 15 residues. The CDR3 here is CASSQVSQRKNIQYF. The CDR3 region has the DNA TGCGCCAGCAGCCAAGTATCCCAACGCAAAAACATTCAGTACTTC.

This clone was observed a handful of times. The chain employs TRBV7-8 and TRBJ2-7; weak D call: TRBD2 (6 bases). The CDR3 consists of 14 residues. V lost 4 bases, J lost 2 bases, and 12 bases lay in between. Germline CDR1 reads SGHVS; CDR2 reads FQNEAQ. The CDR3 DNA sequence: TGTGCCAGCAGCTCCCCCGGGACTCCCTACGAGCAGTACTTC. It yields the protein CASSSPGTPYEQYF.

The chain links TRBV5-1 to TRBJ2-7; D is ambiguous. There are 15 residues in the CDR3. CDR1 and CDR2 (germline): SGHRS, YFSETQ. V lost 2 bases and J 1 base, leaving 13 bases between the germline ends. The CDR3 loop is CASSFPENESYEQYF. As DNA, the CDR3 is TGCGCCAGCAGCTTTCCCGAGAATGAGTCCTACGAGCAGTACTTC. Full variable domain (rest looked up from reference TRBV5-1 and TRBJ2-7): KAGVTQTPRYLIKTRGQQVTLSCSPISGHRSVSWYQQTPGQGLQFLFEYFSETQRNKGNFPGRFSGRQFSNSRSEMNVSTLELGDSALYLCASSFPENESYEQYFGPGTRLTVT.

The sample holds a few counts of this clone. The chain employs TRBV12-5 and TRBJ2-3; 9 bases fit TRBD1. The trim removed 11 bases at V and 5 bases at J, leaving 11 bases unmatched. This CDR3 spans 14 amino acids. Germline assignment: CDR1 LGHNT and CDR2 FRNRAP. CDR3 in amino acids: CAGTGGVRGDTQYF. Here the CDR3 DNA reads TGTGCTGGAACAGGGGGCGTGAGGGGAGATACGCAGTATTTT.

This clone has just a few counts. One junction end disagrees with the germline gene, perhaps due to a read error. CDR3 sequence (DNA): TGCAGCGTAGAAGATAGGGACAGCAATCAGCCCCAGCATTTT. This sequence encodes CSVEDRDSNQPQHF. This chain links TRBV29-1 with TRBJ1-5, with D maybe TRBD1 (5 bases). Germline CDR1 SQVTM, CDR2 ANQGSEA. This CDR3 is 14 amino acids long.

This clone was seen a handful of times. The V call is TRBV7-2, the J call TRBJ2-1; D not resolved. Germline lookup yields CDR1 SGHTA and CDR2 FQGNSA. This CDR3 is built from 12 residues. V lost 5 bases to trimming and J lost 8 bases, with 10 bases between them. Here the CDR3 reads CASSLNSDEQFF. The CDR3 nucleotides are TGTGCCAGCAGCCTGAACAGCGATGAGCAGTTCTTC.

V and J are TRBV9 and TRBJ2-1, with TRBD2 identical over 9 bases. Trimming took 3 bases from V and 8 from J; bases not matched to a gene: 9. Germline assignment: CDR1 SGDLS and CDR2 YYNGEE. The CDR3 has 15 amino acids. Written as DNA, the CDR3 is TGTGCCAGCAGCGCAGGAGGGGCTAGCGGGGATGAGCAGTTCTTC. Amino acid sequence: CASSAGGASGDEQFF.

The chain employs TRBV2 and TRBJ1-4; TRBD1 matches 7 bases. The CDR3 extends over 17 amino acids. Germline V gene data show CDR1 as SNHLY and CDR2 as FYNNEI. Trimming removed 7 bases from V and 5 bases from J; junction bases left unmatched: 16. The CDR3 coding sequence is TGTGCCAGCAAGGTGCCGAGACAGGGTGAGGAGAATGAAAAACTGTTTTTT. This codes for CASKVPRQGEENEKLFF.

V gene TRBV4-1 combines with J gene TRBJ2-7; possibly TRBD1 or TRBD2 for D (5 bases each). The V and J ends lost 4 bases and 2 bases respectively, with 9 bases between them. The CDR3 length is 13 residues. CDR1 MGHRA and CDR2 YSYEKL come from the germline V gene. The CDR3 region is CASSPRDPYEQYF. DNA for the CDR3: TGCGCCAGCAGCCCCAGGGACCCCTACGAGCAGTACTTC.

The CDR3 region has the DNA TGTGCCAGCCCGACAGGGGCCGACACTGAAGCTTTCTTT. This sequence encodes CASPTGADTEAFF. The V call is TRBV2, the J call TRBJ1-1, with TRBD1 matching 8 bases. This CDR3 spans 13 amino acids. The J segment lost 3 bases and the V segment lost 8 bases, leaving 5 bases of the junction unmatched. In germline, CDR1 is SNHLY, CDR2 FYNNEI.

Points on this clone: The identical CDR3 is also encoded by other nucleotide sequences in the sample. The chain combines TRBV6-5 with TRBJ1-1; D gene ambiguous. The V gene lost 2 bases and the J gene lost 6 bases, with 4 bases spanning the gap. This CDR3 is 11 amino acids long. Germline V lookup: CDR1 MNHEY, CDR2 SVGAGI. CDR3 DNA: TGTGCCAGCAGTTACGGCCCTGAAGCTTTCTTT. Translating it yields CASSYGPEAFF.